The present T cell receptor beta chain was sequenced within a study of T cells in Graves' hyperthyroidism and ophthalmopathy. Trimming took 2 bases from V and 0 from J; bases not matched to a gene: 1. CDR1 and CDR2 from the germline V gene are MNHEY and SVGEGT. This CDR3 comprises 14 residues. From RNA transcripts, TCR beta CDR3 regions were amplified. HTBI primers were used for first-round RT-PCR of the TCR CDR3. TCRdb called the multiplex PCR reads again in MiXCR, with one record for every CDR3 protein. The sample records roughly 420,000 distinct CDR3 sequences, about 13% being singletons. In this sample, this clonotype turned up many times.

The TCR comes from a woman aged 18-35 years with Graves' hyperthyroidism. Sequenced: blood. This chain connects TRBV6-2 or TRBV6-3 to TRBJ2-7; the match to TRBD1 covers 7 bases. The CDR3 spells CASSYGTDSYEQYF. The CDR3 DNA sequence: TGTGCCAGCAGTTACGGGACAGACTCCTACGAGCAGTACTTC.